The T cell receptor (beta chain) under discussion was sequenced for a study of blood T cell repertoires in COVID-19 (dated by TCRdb to 2019 to 2021). Turning to the overall study: Samples from collaborators originated in the United States, Italy and Spain and spanned both the acute and convalescent phases of COVID-19. The prospective study material was composed of cDNA or gDNA derived from T cells, B-cell-depleted T cells, or PBMCs. The dataset comprised deeply sampled blood TCRbeta repertoires from subjects exposed to, actively infected with, or recovered from COVID-19. The repertoires were released in a freely available public database intended as a resource for research on the immune response to SARS-CoV-2. Samples were obtained from the ongoing ImmuneRACE study (first 160 participants) and from over a thousand subjects provided by 6 global collaborators. Nearly every sample came with metadata listing a de-identified subject ID, COVID-19 status, age in years and sex. Where available, HLA class I and class II types were obtained from metadata supplied by the sample provider rather than from assay-based typing.

What the work shows at the level of the full study, not this receptor alone: The quantity of clinical and demographic metadata differed by source and by participant and was supplied without curation.

Of note for this clone: Its antigen is currently not known. No base-level quality is on record; no much larger clone is a single base apart.

TCRbeta CDR3 regions were amplified from genomic DNA by means of the immunoSEQ Assay, a bias-controlled multiplex PCR. The published analysis was carried out like this. Nucleated cell counts per sample were estimated from amplification of reference gene primers within the assay. To quantify the absolute abundance of each unique TCRbeta CDR3 rearrangement, sequence reads were collapsed and filtered. For each sample, productive Simpson clonality was calculated as the square root of Simpson's diversity index across productive rearrangements. TCRdb took over this immuneACCESS table, retaining in-frame rearrangements with V and J assigned. Such tables are incomplete; in checked studies, under half of the missing clones stem from an unresolved V gene, and the remainder is unexplained. V and J calls and clone size are those listed in that table; D and trimming were worked out from the DNA. Present in this sample are about 350,000 clones, approximately 86% of which were seen just once. The biggest ten clones account for around 7.4% of the sample.

The CDR3 starts with the cysteine, ends with the phenylalanine, and has 16 residues. The read is trimmed to its CDR3 DNA, 48 bases read in frame from base 1. CDR1 and CDR2 were assigned from the germline V gene as SNHLY and FYNNEI. V and J are trimmed by 8 bases and 2 bases, and the gene matches miss 5 bases of the junction. At one collaborating source in Seattle, patients were enrolled during active infection and were followed longitudinally through the course of disease. Collaborating institutions collected whole blood in K2EDTA tubes following their own protocols. Collaborator samples were shipped for TCRbeta analysis as frozen whole blood, isolated PBMCs, or DNA extracted from either sample type.

The rearranged chain carries TRBV2 and TRBJ2-6, with 11 junctional bases fitting TRBD1. Sequencing was performed on peripheral blood. This TCR was recovered from a woman aged 60-75 years with COVID-19, enrolled during active disease. CDR3 protein: CASGPGQGAGANVLTF. In nucleotides, the sequence is TGTGCCAGCGGACCGGGACAGGGGGCTGGGGCCAACGTCCTGACTTTC.